Shown below are 6 T cell receptor beta chains from a single sample sequenced in a study of cytomegalovirus exposure and HLA in healthy donors. The PCR employed 60 Vbeta primers together with 13 Jbeta primers. The table came from immunoSEQ multiplex PCR; TCRdb's copy has only in-frame clones and leaves some out. The sample consists of approximately 220,000 clones, 65% to 80% of them appearing once. Sequencing was performed on PBMCs. Receptors were obtained from a man aged 40-55 years in good health and CMV-seronegative.

The chain uses TRBV30 and TRBJ2-1; D perhaps matches TRBD2 (6 bases). The CDR3 totals 13 residues. V gave up 0 bases and J gave up 13 bases, with 16 bases separating them. Germline values: CDR1 GTSNPN, CDR2 SVGIG (reference sequence). CDR3 region: CAWSVLSGGTQFF. CDR3 coding DNA: TGTGCCTGGAGTGTACTCTCCGGGGGAACTCAGTTCTTC.

The CDR3 DNA reads as TGTGCCATCAGTGAGTCAACAGTGACTTTCTTT. Translated, it gives CAISESTVTFF. This sequence joins TRBV10-3 and TRBJ1-1; the D is unclear. V lost 0 bases, J lost 12 bases, and 8 bases lay in between. Germline V gene lookup returns CDR1 ENHRY and CDR2 SYGVKD. This CDR3 has 11 amino acids.

CDR3 sequence (DNA): TGTGCCAGCAGCTACAGGGGGCGCTGGGGTTTGGACTATGGCTACACCTTC. Residues: CASSYRGRWGLDYGYTF. This rearrangement joins TRBV7-2 to TRBJ1-2; 9 bases map to TRBD1. V dropped 4 bases and J dropped 3; count of bases not matched to a gene: 12. This CDR3 has 17 amino acids. CDR1 is SGHTA and CDR2 is FQGNSA in the germline V gene.

CDR3 coding DNA: TGCGCCAGCAGCGAGGCGGCGGTCGATGACGAGCAGTACTTC. Translated, it gives CASSEAAVDDEQYF. The chain couples TRBV5-1 to TRBJ2-7; D is ambiguous. Germline V gene sequence: CDR1 SGHRS, CDR2 YFSETQ. The CDR3 is 14 amino acids. The V end lost 4 bases, the J end lost 5 bases, and 16 bases lay between the germline ends.

The gene calls are TRBV5-1 and TRBJ2-5, with D perhaps TRBD2 (6 bases). In germline, CDR1 is SGHRS, CDR2 YFSETQ. The CDR3 consists of 13 residues. V was clipped by 7 bases and J by 3 bases, with 13 bases between them. The CDR3 is CASGGLQEETQYF. DNA for the CDR3: TGCGCCAGCGGGGGACTGCAGGAAGAGACCCAGTACTTC.

This chain joins TRBV29-1 and TRBJ1-4, with D maybe TRBD1 (6 bases). This CDR3 region has 13 residues. The germline CDR1 and CDR2 sequences are SQVTM and ANQGSEA. Trimming pared 7 bases from V and 8 bases from J, leaving 17 bases between. In DNA form, the CDR3 reads TGCAGCGGTGGGGGCGGTATAAGGGAAAAACTGTTTTTT. Protein product: CSGGGGIREKLFF. The complete variable domain, with remaining parts taken from reference TRBV29-1 and TRBJ1-4, reads SAVISQKPSRDICQRGTSLTIQCQVDSQVTMMFWYRQQPGQSLTLIATANQGSEATYESGFVIDKFPISRPNLTFSTLTVSNMSPEDSSIYLCSGGGGIREKLFFGSGTQLSVL.